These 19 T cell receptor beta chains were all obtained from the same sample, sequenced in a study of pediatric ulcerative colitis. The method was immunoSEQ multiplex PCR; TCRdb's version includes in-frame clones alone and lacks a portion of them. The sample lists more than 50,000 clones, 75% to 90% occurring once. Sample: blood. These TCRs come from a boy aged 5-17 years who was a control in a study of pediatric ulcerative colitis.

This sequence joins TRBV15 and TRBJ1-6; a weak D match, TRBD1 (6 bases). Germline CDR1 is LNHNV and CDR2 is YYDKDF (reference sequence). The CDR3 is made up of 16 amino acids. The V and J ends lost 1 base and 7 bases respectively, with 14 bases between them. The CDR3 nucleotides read TGTGCCACCAGCAGAGGTACGACAGGCCAGAATTCACCCCTCCACTTT. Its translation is CATSRGTTGQNSPLHF.

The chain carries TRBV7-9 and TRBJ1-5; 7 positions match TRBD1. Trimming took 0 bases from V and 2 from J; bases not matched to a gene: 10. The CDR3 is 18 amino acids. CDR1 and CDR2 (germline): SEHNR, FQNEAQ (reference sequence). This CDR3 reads CASSLAGRGGAGNQPQHF. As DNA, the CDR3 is TGTGCCAGCAGCTTAGCAGGGCGAGGGGGCGCGGGCAATCAGCCCCAGCATTTT.

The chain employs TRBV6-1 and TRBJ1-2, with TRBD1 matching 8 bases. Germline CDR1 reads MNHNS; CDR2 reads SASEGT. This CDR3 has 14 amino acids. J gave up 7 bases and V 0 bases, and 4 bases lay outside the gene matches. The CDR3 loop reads CASSEADRVGGYTF. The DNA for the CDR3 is TGTGCCAGCAGTGAAGCGGACAGGGTTGGTGGCTACACCTTC.

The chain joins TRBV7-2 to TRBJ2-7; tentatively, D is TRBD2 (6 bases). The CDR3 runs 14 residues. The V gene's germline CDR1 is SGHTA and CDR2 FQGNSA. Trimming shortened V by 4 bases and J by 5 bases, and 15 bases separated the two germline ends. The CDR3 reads CASSYGLLGHEQYF. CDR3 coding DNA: TGTGCCAGCAGCTACGGACTACTCGGCCACGAGCAGTACTTC.

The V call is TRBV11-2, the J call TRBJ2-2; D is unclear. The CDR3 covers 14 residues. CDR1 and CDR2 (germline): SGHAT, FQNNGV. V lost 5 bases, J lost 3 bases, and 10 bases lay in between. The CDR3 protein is CASSPLLHTGELFF. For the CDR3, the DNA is TGTGCCAGCAGCCCGCTCTTACACACCGGGGAGCTGTTTTTT.

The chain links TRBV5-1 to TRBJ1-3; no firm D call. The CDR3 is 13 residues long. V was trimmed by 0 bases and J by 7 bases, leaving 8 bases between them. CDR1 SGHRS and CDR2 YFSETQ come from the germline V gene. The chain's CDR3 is CASSLGQDNTIYF. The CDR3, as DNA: TGCGCCAGCAGCTTGGGCCAGGACAACACCATATATTTT.

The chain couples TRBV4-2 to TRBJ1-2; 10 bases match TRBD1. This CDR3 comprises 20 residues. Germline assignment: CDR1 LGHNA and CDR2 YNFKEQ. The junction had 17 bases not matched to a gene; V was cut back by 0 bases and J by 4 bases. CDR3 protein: CASSQEIKVRGQGFFYGYTF. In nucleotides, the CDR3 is TGTGCCAGCAGCCAAGAGATCAAAGTGAGGGGACAGGGGTTTTTCTATGGCTACACCTTC.

For the CDR3, the DNA is TGTGCCAGTAGTATAGACGACAGGGAGACCTATGGCTACACCTTC. Translated: CASSIDDRETYGYTF. The V call is TRBV19, the J call TRBJ1-2; 7 bases agree with TRBD1. This CDR3 has 15 amino acids. Unmatched junction bases numbered 5, after V lost 0 bases and J lost 4 bases. Germline V gene data show CDR1 as LNHDA and CDR2 as SQIVND (reference sequence).

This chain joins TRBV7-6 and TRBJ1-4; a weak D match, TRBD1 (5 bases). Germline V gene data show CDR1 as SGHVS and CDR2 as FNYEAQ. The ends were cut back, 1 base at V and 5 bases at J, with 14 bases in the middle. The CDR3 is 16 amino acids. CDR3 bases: TGTGCCAGCAGCTTAGGCGGGGGACGGCGAAATGAAAAACTGTTTTTT. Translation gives CASSLGGGRRNEKLFF.

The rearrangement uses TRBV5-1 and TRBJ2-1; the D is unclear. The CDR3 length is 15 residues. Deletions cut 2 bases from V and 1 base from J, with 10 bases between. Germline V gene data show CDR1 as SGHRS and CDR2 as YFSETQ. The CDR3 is CASSFNSWSYNEQFF. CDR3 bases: TGCGCCAGCAGCTTCAATAGCTGGTCCTACAATGAGCAGTTCTTC. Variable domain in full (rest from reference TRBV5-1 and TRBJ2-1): KAGVTQTPRYLIKTRGQQVTLSCSPISGHRSVSWYQQTPGQGLQFLFEYFSETQRNKGNFPGRFSGRQFSNSRSEMNVSTLELGDSALYLCASSFNSWSYNEQFFGPGTRLTVL.

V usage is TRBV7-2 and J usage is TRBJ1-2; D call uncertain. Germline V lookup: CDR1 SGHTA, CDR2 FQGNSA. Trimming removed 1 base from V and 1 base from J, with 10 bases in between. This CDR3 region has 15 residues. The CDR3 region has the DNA TGTGCCAGCAGCTTAGGTCGAGACGGTAACTATGGCTACACCTTC. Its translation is CASSLGRDGNYGYTF.

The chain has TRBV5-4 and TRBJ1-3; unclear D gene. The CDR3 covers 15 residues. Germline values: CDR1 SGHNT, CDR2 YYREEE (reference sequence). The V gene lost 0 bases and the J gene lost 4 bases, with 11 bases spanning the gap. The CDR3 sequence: CASSLDPAAGNTIYF. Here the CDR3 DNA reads TGTGCCAGCAGCTTGGATCCGGCGGCAGGAAACACCATATATTTT.

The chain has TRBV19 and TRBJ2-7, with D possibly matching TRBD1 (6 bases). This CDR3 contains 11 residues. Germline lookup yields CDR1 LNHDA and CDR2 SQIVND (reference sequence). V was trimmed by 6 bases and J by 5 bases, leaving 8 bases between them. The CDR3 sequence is CASSDRHEQYF. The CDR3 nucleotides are TGTGCCAGTAGCGACAGGCACGAGCAGTACTTC.

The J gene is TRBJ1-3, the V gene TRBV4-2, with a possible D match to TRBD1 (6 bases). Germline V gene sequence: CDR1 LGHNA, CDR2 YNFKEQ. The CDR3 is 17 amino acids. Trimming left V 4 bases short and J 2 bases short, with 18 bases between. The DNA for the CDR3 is TGTGCCAGCAGCCCAAAACTACAGGGCCTGGCTGGAAACACCATATATTTT. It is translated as CASSPKLQGLAGNTIYF.

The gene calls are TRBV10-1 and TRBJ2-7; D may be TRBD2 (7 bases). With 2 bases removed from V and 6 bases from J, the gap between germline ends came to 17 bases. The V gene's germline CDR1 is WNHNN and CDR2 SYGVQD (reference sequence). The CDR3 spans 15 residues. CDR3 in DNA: TGCGCCAGCAGTGAGGCGAGGGGGGGTACGGGCGAGCAGTACTTC. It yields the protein CASSEARGGTGEQYF.

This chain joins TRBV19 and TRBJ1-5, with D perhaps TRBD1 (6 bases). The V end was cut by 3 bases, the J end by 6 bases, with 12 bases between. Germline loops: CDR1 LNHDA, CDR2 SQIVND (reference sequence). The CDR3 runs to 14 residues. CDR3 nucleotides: TGTGCCAGTAGTATGGGGGCGCGGAGTCAGCCCCAGCATTTT. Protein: CASSMGARSQPQHF.

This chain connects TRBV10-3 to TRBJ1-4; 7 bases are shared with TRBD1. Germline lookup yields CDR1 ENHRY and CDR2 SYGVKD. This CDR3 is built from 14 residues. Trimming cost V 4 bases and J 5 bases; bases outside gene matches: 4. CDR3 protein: CAISGTGENEKLFF. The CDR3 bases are TGTGCCATCAGTGGGACAGGCGAGAATGAAAAACTGTTTTTT.

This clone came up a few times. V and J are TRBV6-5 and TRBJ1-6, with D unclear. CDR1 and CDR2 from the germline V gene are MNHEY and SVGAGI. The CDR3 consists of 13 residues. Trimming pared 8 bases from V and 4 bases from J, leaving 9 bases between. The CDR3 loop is CASSVGYNSPLHF. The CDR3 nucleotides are TGTGCCAGCTCTGTAGGGTATAATTCACCCCTCCACTTT.

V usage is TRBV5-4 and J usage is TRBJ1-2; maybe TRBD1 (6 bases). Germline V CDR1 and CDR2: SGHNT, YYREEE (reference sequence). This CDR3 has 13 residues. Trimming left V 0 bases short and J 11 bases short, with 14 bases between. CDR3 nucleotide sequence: TGTGCCAGCAGCTTGGGGGGGGCGAGGAGTTACACCTTC. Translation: CASSLGGARSYTF. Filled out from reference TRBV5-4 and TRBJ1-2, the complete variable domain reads ETGVTQSPTHLIKTRGQQVTLRCSSQSGHNTVSWYQQALGQGPQFIFQYYREEENGRGNFPPRFSGLQFPNYSSELNVNALELDDSALYLCASSLGGARSYTFGSGTRLTVV.